These 10 T cell receptor beta chains originate from one sample sequenced in a study of blood T cell repertoires in COVID-19. TCRdb's table, derived via immunoSEQ multiplex PCR, lists solely in-frame clones and lacks some. Seen here are more than 200,000 clones, roughly 85% observed once, and the top ten hold under 4%. The sample comprised peripheral blood. The receptors derive from a man aged 18 to 29 with active or convalescent COVID-19.

This clone was recorded only once. The V and J genes are TRBV30 and TRBJ2-7; 7 positions match TRBD1. The germline V gene encodes CDR1 GTSNPN and CDR2 SVGIG (reference sequence). After removal of 2 bases from V and 4 bases from J, the junction contained 11 bases not matched to a gene. CDR3 size: 15 residues. In DNA, the CDR3 is TGTGCCTGGAGTCCCACACAGGGGAATCGGTACGAGCAGTACTTC. Translation: CAWSPTQGNRYEQYF.

The chain is built from TRBV6-2 or TRBV6-3 and TRBJ1-5, with D perhaps matching TRBD1 (5 bases). CDR3 length: 14 residues. CDR1 MNHEY and CDR2 SVGEGT come from the germline V gene. V lost 2 bases to trimming and J lost 2 bases, with 7 bases between them. The CDR3 sequence is CASSYAQGNQPQHF. The CDR3 DNA reads as TGTGCCAGCAGTTACGCACAGGGCAATCAGCCCCAGCATTTT.

The rearrangement links TRBV5-1 to TRBJ2-5; D is unclear. Trimming took 1 base from V and 2 from J, leaving 12 bases between them. The germline V gene has CDR1 SGHRS and CDR2 YFSETQ. The CDR3 loop spans 15 amino acids. CDR3 sequence reads: CASSLFSAAQETQYF. The DNA for the CDR3 is TGCGCCAGCAGCTTGTTCAGCGCGGCACAAGAGACCCAGTACTTC.

The chain links TRBV29-1 to TRBJ1-2; 9 positions agree with TRBD1. Germline-derived CDR1 and CDR2 are SQVTM and ANQGSEA. Unmatched junction bases numbered 16, after V lost 7 bases and J lost 4 bases. This CDR3 comprises 16 residues. CDR3 nucleotides: TGCAGCGCCGTCCGGGACAGGGAAGAATCGGGCTATGGCTACACCTTC. This codes for CSAVRDREESGYGYTF. Filled out from reference TRBV29-1 and TRBJ1-2, the complete variable domain reads SAVISQKPSRDICQRGTSLTIQCQVDSQVTMMFWYRQQPGQSLTLIATANQGSEATYESGFVIDKFPISRPNLTFSTLTVSNMSPEDSSIYLCSAVRDREESGYGYTFGSGTRLTVV.

The V and J genes are TRBV5-6 and TRBJ2-7; maybe TRBD1 (6 bases). The CDR3 spans 15 residues. With 4 bases removed from V and 3 bases from J, the gap between germline ends came to 17 bases. Germline loops: CDR1 SGHDT, CDR2 YYEEEE. The CDR3 region is CASSGKGVGRYEQYF. CDR3 nucleotide sequence: TGTGCCAGCAGCGGGAAGGGGGTAGGTCGCTACGAGCAGTACTTC.

This chain connects TRBV28 to TRBJ1-2; D gene ambiguous. V gave up 6 bases and J gave up 8 bases, with 10 bases separating them. The CDR3 spans 11 residues. CDR1 is MDHEN and CDR2 is SYDVKM in the germline V gene. CDR3 DNA: TGTGCCAGCAGCTCCGCCCGGGGCTACACCTTC. Its protein product is CASSSARGYTF.

V usage is TRBV2 and J usage is TRBJ2-3; D is uncertain. The CDR3 covers 14 residues. Trimming took 1 base from V and 2 from J, leaving 7 bases between them. Germline V gene data show CDR1 as SNHLY and CDR2 as FYNNEI. The CDR3 DNA sequence: TGTGCCAGCAGTGAAGGGTACAACACAGATACGCAGTATTTT. Residues: CASSEGYNTDTQYF.

The CDR3 DNA is TGTGCCAGCAGCCCCACAGGGGCCCGATACGAGCAGTACTTC. It encodes CASSPTGARYEQYF. The gene calls are TRBV9 and TRBJ2-7; 7 nucleotides match TRBD1. V dropped 4 bases and J dropped 4; count of bases not matched to a gene: 8. CDR3 length: 14 residues. In germline, CDR1 is SGDLS, CDR2 YYNGEE.

This sequence joins TRBV6-6 and TRBJ2-5, with 12 bases aligning to TRBD2. V lost 4 bases to trimming and J lost 2 bases; unmatched junction nucleotides: 2. The CDR3 is 15 residues long. Germline values: CDR1 MNHNY, CDR2 SVGAGI (reference sequence). The CDR3 protein is CASSWTSGTQETQYF. CDR3 bases: TGTGCCAGCAGTTGGACTAGCGGGACACAAGAGACCCAGTACTTC.

The V and J genes are TRBV5-4 and TRBJ2-2, with TRBD2 identical over 8 bases. Germline V gives CDR1 SGHNT, CDR2 YYREEE (reference sequence). The CDR3 covers 16 residues. Losses at the gene ends were 4 bases for V and 3 bases for J; bases not matched to a gene: 8. DNA of the CDR3: TGTGCCAGCAGCATAAAGCGGGAGACCGACACCGGGGAGCTGTTTTTT. Its translation is CASSIKRETDTGELFF.